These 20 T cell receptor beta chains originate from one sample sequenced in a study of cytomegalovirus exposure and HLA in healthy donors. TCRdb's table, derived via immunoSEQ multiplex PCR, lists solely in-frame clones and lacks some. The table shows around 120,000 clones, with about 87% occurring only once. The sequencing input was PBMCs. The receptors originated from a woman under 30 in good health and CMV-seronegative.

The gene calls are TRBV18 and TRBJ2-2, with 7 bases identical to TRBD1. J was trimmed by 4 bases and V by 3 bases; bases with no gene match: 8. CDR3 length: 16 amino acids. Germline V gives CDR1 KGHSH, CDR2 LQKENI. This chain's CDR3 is CASSPRQGSGTGELFF. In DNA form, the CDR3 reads TGTGCCAGCTCACCCCGACAGGGAAGCGGCACCGGGGAGCTGTTTTTT.

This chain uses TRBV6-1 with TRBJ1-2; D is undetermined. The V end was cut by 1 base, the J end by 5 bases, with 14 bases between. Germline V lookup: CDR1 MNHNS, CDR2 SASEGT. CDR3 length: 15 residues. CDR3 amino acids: CASSEGRHLVYGYTF. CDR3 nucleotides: TGTGCCAGCAGTGAAGGTCGGCACCTAGTATATGGCTACACCTTC.

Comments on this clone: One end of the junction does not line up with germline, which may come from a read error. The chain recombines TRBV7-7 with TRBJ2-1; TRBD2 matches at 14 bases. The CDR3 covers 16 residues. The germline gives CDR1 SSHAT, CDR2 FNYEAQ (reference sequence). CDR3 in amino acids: CASSLGGTSGSNEQFF. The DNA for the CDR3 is TGTGCTAGCAGCTTAGGTGGGACTAGCGGGAGCAATGAGCAGTTCTTC.

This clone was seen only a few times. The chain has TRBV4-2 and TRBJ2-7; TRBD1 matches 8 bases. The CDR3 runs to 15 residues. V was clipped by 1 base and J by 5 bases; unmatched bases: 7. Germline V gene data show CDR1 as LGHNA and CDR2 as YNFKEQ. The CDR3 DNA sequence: TGTGCCAGCAGCCAAGCGGGACAGGATTACGACGAGCAGTACTTC. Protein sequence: CASSQAGQDYDEQYF.

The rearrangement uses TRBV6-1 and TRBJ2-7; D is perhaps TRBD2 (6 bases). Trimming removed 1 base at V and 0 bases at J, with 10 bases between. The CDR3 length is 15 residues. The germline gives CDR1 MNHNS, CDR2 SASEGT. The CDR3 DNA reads TGTGCCAGCAGTGAAGGGCTAGCGACCTCCTACGAGCAGTACTTC. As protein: CASSEGLATSYEQYF.

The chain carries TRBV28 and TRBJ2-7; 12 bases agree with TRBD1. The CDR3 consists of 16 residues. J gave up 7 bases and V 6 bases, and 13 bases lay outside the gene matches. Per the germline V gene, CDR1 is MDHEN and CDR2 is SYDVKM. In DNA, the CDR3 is TGTGCCAGCAGCCACCAGGCGGGACAGGGGGCGCGAGAGCAGTACTTC. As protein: CASSHQAGQGAREQYF.

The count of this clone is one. The chain's CDR3 is CASSRTGSYEQYF. DNA for the CDR3: TGTGCCAGCAGCCGAACAGGGTCCTACGAGCAGTACTTC. This chain connects TRBV5-5 to TRBJ2-7; D perhaps matches TRBD1 (6 bases). Germline V lookup: CDR1 SGHKS, CDR2 YYEKEE (reference sequence). The CDR3 is made up of 13 amino acids. Deletions cut 4 bases from V and 1 base from J, with 9 bases between.

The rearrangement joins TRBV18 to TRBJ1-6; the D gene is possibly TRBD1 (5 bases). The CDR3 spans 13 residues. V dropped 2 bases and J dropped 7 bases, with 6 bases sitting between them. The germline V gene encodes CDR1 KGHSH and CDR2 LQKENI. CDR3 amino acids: CASSPGANSPLHF. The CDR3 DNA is TGTGCCAGCTCACCAGGGGCCAATTCACCCCTCCACTTT. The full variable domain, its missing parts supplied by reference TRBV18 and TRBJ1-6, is NAGVMQNPRHLVRRRGQEARLRCSPMKGHSHVYWYRQLPEEGLKFMVYLQKENIIDESGMPKERFSAEFPKEGPSILRIQQVVRGDSAAYFCASSPGANSPLHFGNGTRLTVT.

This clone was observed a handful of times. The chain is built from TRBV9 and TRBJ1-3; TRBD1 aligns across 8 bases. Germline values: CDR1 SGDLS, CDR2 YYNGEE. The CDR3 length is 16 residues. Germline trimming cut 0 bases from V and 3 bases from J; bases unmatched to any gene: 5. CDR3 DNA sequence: TGTGCCAGCAGCGTAGGGGCAGGGGGCCTTGGAAACACCATATATTTT. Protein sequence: CASSVGAGGLGNTIYF.

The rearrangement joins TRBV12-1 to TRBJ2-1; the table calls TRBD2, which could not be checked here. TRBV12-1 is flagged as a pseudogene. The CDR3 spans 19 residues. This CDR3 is CASTSSGLAGLSSYNEQFF. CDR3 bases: TGTGCCAGCACCTCGTCGGGACTAGCGGGGTTGAGCTCCTACAATGAGCAGTTCTTC.

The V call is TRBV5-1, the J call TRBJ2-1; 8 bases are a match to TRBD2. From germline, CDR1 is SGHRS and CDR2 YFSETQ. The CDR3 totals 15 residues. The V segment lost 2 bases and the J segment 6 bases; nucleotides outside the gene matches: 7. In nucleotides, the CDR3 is TGCGCCAGCAGCTTTGCCCGGGGGGGACTCAATGAGCAGTTCTTC. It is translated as CASSFARGGLNEQFF.

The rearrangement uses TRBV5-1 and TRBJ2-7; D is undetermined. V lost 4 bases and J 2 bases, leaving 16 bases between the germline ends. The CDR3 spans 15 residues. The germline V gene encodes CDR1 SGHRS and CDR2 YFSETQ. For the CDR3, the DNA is TGCGCCAGCAGCCCCCAGACGGAGCTCACCTACGAGCAGTACTTC. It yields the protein CASSPQTELTYEQYF.

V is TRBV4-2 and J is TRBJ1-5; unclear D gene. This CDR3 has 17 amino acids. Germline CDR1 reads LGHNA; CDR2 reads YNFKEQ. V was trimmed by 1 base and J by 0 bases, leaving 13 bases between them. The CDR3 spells CASSQAMTTLSNQPQHF. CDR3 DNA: TGTGCCAGCAGCCAAGCTATGACTACCCTTAGCAATCAGCCCCAGCATTTT.

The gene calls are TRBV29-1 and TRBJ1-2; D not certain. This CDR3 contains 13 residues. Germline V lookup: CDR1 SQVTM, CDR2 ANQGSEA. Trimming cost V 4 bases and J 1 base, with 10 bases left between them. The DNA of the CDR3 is TGCAGCGTTGGTGGCCGTCTTAACTATGGCTACACCTTC. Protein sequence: CSVGGRLNYGYTF.

DNA of the CDR3: TGTGCCAGCAGCTTAGCAGCGGGAGTCTACAATGAGCAGTTCTTC. Translation gives CASSLAAGVYNEQFF. The chain joins TRBV7-9 to TRBJ2-1; 8 nucleotides agree with TRBD2. Per the germline V gene, CDR1 is SEHNR and CDR2 is FQNEAQ (reference sequence). The CDR3 has 15 amino acids. V was clipped by 0 bases and J by 3 bases; unmatched bases: 1.

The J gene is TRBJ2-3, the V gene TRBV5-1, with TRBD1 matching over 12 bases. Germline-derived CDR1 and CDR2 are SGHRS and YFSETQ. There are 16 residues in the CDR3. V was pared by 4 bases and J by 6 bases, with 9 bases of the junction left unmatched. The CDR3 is CASSPGGQGARDTQYF. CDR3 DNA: TGCGCCAGCAGCCCGGGGGGACAGGGGGCGCGGGATACGCAGTATTTT.

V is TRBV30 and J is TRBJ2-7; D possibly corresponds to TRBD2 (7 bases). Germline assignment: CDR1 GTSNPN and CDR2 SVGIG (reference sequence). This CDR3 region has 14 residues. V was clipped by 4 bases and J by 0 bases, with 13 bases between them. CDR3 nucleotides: TGTGCCTGGAACTCGGGGGGCATCTCCTACGAGCAGTACTTC. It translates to CAWNSGGISYEQYF. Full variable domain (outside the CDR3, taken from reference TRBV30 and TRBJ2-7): SQTIHQWPATLVQPVGSPLSLECTVEGTSNPNLYWYRQAAGRGLQLLFYSVGIGQISSEVPQNLSASRPQDRQFILSSKKLLLSDSGFYLCAWNSGGISYEQYFGPGTRLTVT.

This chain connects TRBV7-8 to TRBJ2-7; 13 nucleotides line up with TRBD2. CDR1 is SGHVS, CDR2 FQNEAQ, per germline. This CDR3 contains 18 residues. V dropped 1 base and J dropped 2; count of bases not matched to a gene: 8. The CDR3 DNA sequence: TGTGCCAGCAGCTTAGTGACGGGACTAGCGGGGTTAACCTACGAGCAGTACTTC. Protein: CASSLVTGLAGLTYEQYF.

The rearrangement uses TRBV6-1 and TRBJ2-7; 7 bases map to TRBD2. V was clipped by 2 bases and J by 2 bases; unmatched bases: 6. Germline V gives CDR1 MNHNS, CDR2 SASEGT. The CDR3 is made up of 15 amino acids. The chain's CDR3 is CASSETEGGPYEQYF. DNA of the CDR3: TGTGCCAGCAGTGAAACAGAGGGAGGGCCCTACGAGCAGTACTTC.

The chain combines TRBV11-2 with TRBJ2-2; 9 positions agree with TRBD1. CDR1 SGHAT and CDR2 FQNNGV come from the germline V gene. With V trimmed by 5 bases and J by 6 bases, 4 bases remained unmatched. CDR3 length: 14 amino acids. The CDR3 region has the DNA TGTGCCAGCAGCGGACAGGGGTTGGCCGGGGAGCTGTTTTTT. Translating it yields CASSGQGLAGELFF. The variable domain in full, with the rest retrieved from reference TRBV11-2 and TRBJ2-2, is EAGVAQSPRYKIIEKRQSVAFWCNPISGHATLYWYQQILGQGPKLLIQFQNNGVVDDSQLPKDRFSAERLKGVDSTLKIQPAKLEDSAVYLCASSGQGLAGELFFGEGSRLTVL.